Below are 32 T cell receptor beta chains sequenced from a single sample in a study of beta chain features in type 1 diabetes. The investigators reverse transcribed all of the isolated RNA, so they sequenced expressed TCRB transcripts. The data were produced by immunoSEQ multiplex PCR, yet TCRdb's version contains in-frame clones alone and is incomplete. In the table there are 95,000 to 150,000 clones, roughly 15% of which are singletons. Study outcomes and limitations: All four CD4+ subsets of Type 1 diabetes patients contained TCRB CDR3s that were moderately but significantly shorter.

These TCRs' antigens remain unknown. The sequenced sample consisted of central memory CD4+ T cells from blood. These receptors were obtained from a man aged 25 to 40 with type 1 diabetes.

The chain is built from TRBV28 and TRBJ2-1; weak D call: TRBD2 (6 bases). Germline lookup yields CDR1 MDHEN and CDR2 SYDVKM. This CDR3 is 17 amino acids long. V was trimmed by 6 bases and J by 0 bases, leaving 18 bases between them. CDR3 nucleotides: TGTGCCAGCAGCGGACTCAGACTAGGCAGCTCCTACAATGAGCAGTTCTTC. Its protein product is CASSGLRLGSSYNEQFF.

This chain links TRBV27 with TRBJ2-5, with unresolved D. The CDR3 contains 14 residues. Germline V gives CDR1 MNHEY, CDR2 SMNVEV (reference sequence). The germline V and J ends were trimmed by 0 bases and 4 bases, with 9 bases remaining between them. The DNA of the CDR3 is TGTGCCAGCAGTTTATCGGGGTGGGGAGAGACCCAGTACTTC. It yields the protein CASSLSGWGETQYF.

This clone appeared a few times. V is TRBV9 and J is TRBJ2-7, with TRBD2 identical over 9 bases. Per germline, CDR1 SGDLS and CDR2 YYNGEE. The V and J ends lost 0 bases and 4 bases, in that order; junction bases with no gene match: 5. This CDR3 spans 15 amino acids. The CDR3 sequence: CASSVASGASYEQYF. The CDR3 coding sequence is TGTGCCAGCAGCGTAGCTAGCGGGGCTAGTTACGAGCAGTACTTC.

The genes are TRBV6-5 and TRBJ1-1; D is unresolved. This CDR3 region has 13 residues. Per germline, CDR1 MNHEY and CDR2 SVGAGI. Trimming took 10 bases from V and 0 from J, leaving 12 bases between them. The CDR3 is CAILGRMNTEAFF. The CDR3 region has the DNA TGTGCCATCCTCGGTCGGATGAACACTGAAGCTTTCTTT.

The J gene is TRBJ1-2, the V gene TRBV4-3; 12 bases are shared with TRBD1. V was clipped by 4 bases and J by 1 base; unmatched bases: 4. The CDR3 has 16 amino acids. Looked up from germline, CDR1 is LGHNA and CDR2 is YSLEER. The CDR3 is CASSLGTGGNNYGYTF. CDR3 in DNA: TGCGCCAGCAGCCTTGGGACAGGGGGCAATAACTATGGCTACACCTTC.

This clone has more than one count but fewer than ten. The rearrangement links TRBV7-9 to TRBJ2-1, with D perhaps matching TRBD1 or TRBD2 (5 bases each). The germline V gene has CDR1 SEHNR and CDR2 FQNEAQ (reference sequence). This CDR3 comprises 14 residues. CDR3 loop: CEDDWGWIEYEQFF. CDR3 DNA sequence: TGTGAGGATGATTGGGGGTGGATTGAGTATGAGCAGTTCTTC. The variable domain in full, completed from reference TRBV7-9 and TRBJ2-1, reads DTGVSQNPRHKITKRGQNVTFRCDPISEHNRLYWYRQTLGQGPEFLTYFQNEAQLEKSRLLSDRFSAERPKGSFSTLEIQRTEQGDSAMYLCEDDWGWIEYEQFFGPGTRLTVL.

The V and J genes are TRBV19 and TRBJ1-2, with TRBD1 identical over 8 bases. Germline V gives CDR1 LNHDA, CDR2 SQIVND (reference sequence). J lost 6 bases, V lost 10 bases, and 10 bases had no gene match. The CDR3 is 13 residues long. DNA of the CDR3: TGTGCCACCGCGAACCAACAGGGGGATGGCTACACCTTC. This translates into CATANQQGDGYTF.

This clone has a handful of counts. The chain combines TRBV5-4 with TRBJ2-6, with D uncertain. Looked up from germline, CDR1 is SGHNT and CDR2 is YYREEE (reference sequence). V was shortened by 4 bases and J by 1 base, with 6 bases between the two germline ends. This CDR3 is 14 amino acids long. The CDR3 loop is CASSPDSGANVLTF. As DNA, the CDR3 is TGTGCCAGCAGCCCCGATTCTGGGGCCAACGTCCTGACTTTC.

As regards this clone: This clone may be a read error of a much larger clone one base away. This chain joins TRBV29-1 and TRBJ1-3; a possible D gene is TRBD1 (5 bases). Germline CDR1 reads SQVTM; CDR2 reads ANQGSEA. V shed 2 bases and J shed 0 bases, with 14 bases lying between them. The CDR3 loop spans 16 amino acids. CDR3 loop: CSVEWTPGFSGNTIYF. The CDR3, as DNA: TGCAGCGTTGAATGGACCCCAGGGTTCTCTGGAAACACCATATATTTT. The whole variable domain, filled in from reference TRBV29-1 and TRBJ1-3, reads SAVISQKPSRDICQRGTSLTIQCQVDSQVTMMFWYRQQPGQSLTLIATANQGSEATYESGFVIDKFPISRPNLTFSTLTVSNMSPEDSSIYLCSVEWTPGFSGNTIYFGEGSWLTVV.

This clone was picked up a small number of times. CDR3 in amino acids: CASLAGANTDTQYF. CDR3 DNA sequence: TGTGCCAGCCTAGCGGGGGCGAACACAGATACGCAGTATTTT. J is TRBJ2-3 and V is TRBV2, with 10 bases aligning to TRBD2. This CDR3 is built from 14 residues. Losses at the gene ends were 8 bases for V and 2 bases for J; bases not matched to a gene: 4. In germline, CDR1 is SNHLY, CDR2 FYNNEI. Full variable domain (remainder filled in from reference TRBV2 and TRBJ2-3): EPEVTQTPSHQVTQMGQEVILRCVPISNHLYFYWYRQILGQKVEFLVSFYNNEISEKSEIFDDQFSVERPDGSNFTLKIRSTKLEDSAMYFCASLAGANTDTQYFGPGTRLTVL.

This clone has more than one count but fewer than ten. Other DNA sequences of this sample code for an identical CDR3. This chain links TRBV7-2 with TRBJ2-3; D is unresolved. The CDR3 spans 12 residues. V shed 6 bases and J shed 6 bases, with 10 bases lying between them. Germline loops: CDR1 SGHTA, CDR2 FQGNSA. The CDR3 sequence: CASSLYSDTQYF. CDR3 nucleotide sequence: TGTGCCAGCAGTCTGTATTCTGATACGCAGTATTTT.

This chain joins TRBV15 and TRBJ2-2; 11 bases are shared with TRBD1. CDR1 and CDR2 from the germline V gene are LNHNV and YYDKDF (reference sequence). The CDR3 covers 15 residues. Trimming cost V 4 bases and J 7 bases; bases outside gene matches: 5. The CDR3 protein is CATSMDRGRFGELFF. The CDR3 DNA follows: TGTGCCACCAGCATGGACAGGGGGCGATTCGGGGAGCTGTTTTTT.

The CDR3 spells CAWSPRIYNEKLFF. DNA of the CDR3: TGTGCCTGGAGCCCACGAATTTATAATGAAAAACTGTTTTTT. V usage is TRBV30 and J usage is TRBJ1-4; D unresolved. Between the trimmed V and J ends, which lost 3 bases and 4 bases, there was a span of 12 bases. There are 14 residues in the CDR3. Germline V gives CDR1 GTSNPN, CDR2 SVGIG (reference sequence).

CDR3 protein: CASSLDQGVDYGYTF. The DNA for the CDR3 is TGTGCCAGCAGCTTAGACCAGGGGGTTGACTATGGCTACACCTTC. The rearrangement uses TRBV7-8 and TRBJ1-2; TRBD1 agrees at 7 bases. The length of the CDR3 is 15 residues. CDR1 is SGHVS and CDR2 is FQNEAQ in the germline V gene. With 1 base clipped from V and 3 bases from J, the junction kept 5 bases outside the gene matches.

This clone has a handful of counts. The V and J genes are TRBV29-1 and TRBJ2-1, with TRBD2 as a possible D gene (5 bases). The CDR3 sequence is 12 residues long. The V end lost 4 bases, the J end lost 9 bases, and 13 bases lay between the germline ends. Per germline, CDR1 SQVTM and CDR2 ANQGSEA. CDR3 region: CSVVEVRSEQFF. The CDR3, as DNA: TGCAGCGTTGTGGAGGTAAGGAGTGAGCAGTTCTTC.

The J gene is TRBJ2-7, the V gene TRBV30, with TRBD2 matching 9 bases. In germline, CDR1 is GTSNPN, CDR2 SVGIG (reference sequence). The V gene end was trimmed by 0 bases and the J gene end by 4 bases; junction bases not matched to a gene: 4. CDR3 length equals 14 residues. The CDR3 DNA reads as TGTGCCTGGAGTGTAGGGCTAGCGGGGTACGAGCAGTACTTC. It is translated as CAWSVGLAGYEQYF.

In its sample, this clone was seen a few times. The chain recombines TRBV11-1 with TRBJ2-4; possibly TRBD2 for D (7 bases). Germline CDR1 is SGHAT and CDR2 is FQDESV (reference sequence). This CDR3 region has 13 residues. Trimming removed 5 bases at V and 8 bases at J, with 13 bases between. For the CDR3, the DNA is TGTGCCAGCAGCCCGGGGGGCCGGGACATTCAGTACTTC. It yields the protein CASSPGGRDIQYF.

The gene calls are TRBV18 and TRBJ2-7; D uncertain. Deletions cut 5 bases from V and 0 bases from J, with 14 bases between. The CDR3 is 15 amino acids. In germline, CDR1 is KGHSH, CDR2 LQKENI. CDR3 amino acids: CASSSPSLSSYEQYF. The CDR3 DNA reads TGTGCCAGCTCATCCCCCAGTCTGAGCTCCTACGAGCAGTACTTC.

V usage is TRBV9 and J usage is TRBJ1-2; 9 bases line up with TRBD1. Losses at the gene ends were 0 bases for V and 5 bases for J; bases not matched to a gene: 5. CDR3 length equals 15 residues. From germline, CDR1 is SGDLS and CDR2 YYNGEE. The CDR3 spells CASSVGLGQGYGYTF. The CDR3 nucleotides read TGTGCCAGCAGCGTAGGGTTGGGACAGGGATATGGCTACACCTTC. The whole variable domain, remainder taken from reference TRBV9 and TRBJ1-2, is DSGVTQTPKHLITATGQRVTLRCSPRSGDLSVYWYQQSLDQGLQFLIQYYNGEERAKGNILERFSAQQFPDLHSELNLSSLELGDSALYFCASSVGLGQGYGYTFGSGTRLTVV.

V usage is TRBV4-2 and J usage is TRBJ2-3; D unclear. The CDR3 totals 15 residues. Germline CDR1 is LGHNA and CDR2 is YNFKEQ. The V end lost 5 bases, the J end lost 0 bases, and 12 bases lay between the germline ends. CDR3 nucleotide sequence: TGTGCCAGCAGCTACATGCGAGCCAGCACAGATACGCAGTATTTT. It is translated as CASSYMRASTDTQYF.

This clone was seen only a few times. The J gene is TRBJ2-6, the V gene TRBV7-3, with D unresolved. There are 14 residues in the CDR3. Looked up from germline, CDR1 is SGHTA and CDR2 is FQGTGA. V gave up 6 bases and J gave up 0 bases, with 6 bases separating them. This chain's CDR3 is CASSPGSGANVLTF. In DNA, the CDR3 is TGTGCCAGCAGTCCAGGCTCTGGGGCCAACGTCCTGACTTTC.

This clone was observed a handful of times. CDR3 in DNA: TGTGCCAGCAGTTTGTGGCGGGGCAAGCAGTACTTC. Its translation: CASSLWRGKQYF. The chain employs TRBV2 and TRBJ2-7; TRBD2 might be the D (6 bases). Per germline, CDR1 SNHLY and CDR2 FYNNEI. V lost 5 bases and J 8 bases, leaving 13 bases between the germline ends. The CDR3 loop spans 12 amino acids.

V usage is TRBV9 and J usage is TRBJ1-3; no clear D gene. The germline V gene encodes CDR1 SGDLS and CDR2 YYNGEE. Trimming took 0 bases from V and 0 from J, leaving 7 bases between them. The CDR3 totals 15 residues. The CDR3 coding sequence is TGTGCCAGCAGCGTAGCAGGCATCTCTGGAAACACCATATATTTT. It is translated as CASSVAGISGNTIYF.

The genes are TRBV7-6 and TRBJ1-6; D is perhaps TRBD1 (6 bases). The V end lost 3 bases, the J end lost 6 bases, and 9 bases lay between the germline ends. This CDR3 contains 14 residues. Germline V CDR1 and CDR2: SGHVS, FNYEAQ. This CDR3 is CASSLDRTNSPLHF. CDR3 DNA: TGTGCCAGCAGCTTGGACAGAACTAATTCACCCCTCCACTTT.

This chain links TRBV9 with TRBJ1-6, with D unresolved. From germline, CDR1 is SGDLS and CDR2 YYNGEE. The V and J ends lost 4 bases and 0 bases respectively, with 11 bases between them. CDR3 size: 16 residues. The CDR3 loop is CASSPRMSSYNSPLHF. CDR3 nucleotide sequence: TGTGCCAGCAGCCCGAGGATGAGCTCCTATAATTCACCCCTCCACTTT.

This clone was seen a few times. The rearrangement uses TRBV11-2 and TRBJ2-3; D gene unclear. This CDR3 comprises 13 residues. Germline V gene sequence: CDR1 SGHAT, CDR2 FQNNGV. The ends were cut back, 6 bases at V and 5 bases at J, with 12 bases in the middle. The CDR3 DNA reads TGTGCCAGCAGTCCTTCTCCTAAAGATACGCAGTATTTT. Amino acid sequence: CASSPSPKDTQYF.

This clone has more than one count but fewer than ten. The V gene is TRBV7-2, the J gene TRBJ2-2; 8 bases fit TRBD1. The CDR3 totals 14 residues. V was pared by 4 bases and J by 4 bases, with 2 bases of the junction left unmatched. The germline CDR1 and CDR2 sequences are SGHTA and FQGNSA. The CDR3 nucleotides read TGTGCCAGCAGCTACACAGGGGGCACCGGGGAGCTGTTTTTT. Translation gives CASSYTGGTGELFF.

The chain joins TRBV7-2 to TRBJ2-5; 10 positions match TRBD2. This CDR3 contains 15 residues. Germline V gene lookup returns CDR1 SGHTA and CDR2 FQGNSA. V lost 2 bases and J lost 5; bases outside the gene matches: 5. CDR3 nucleotides: TGTGCCAGCAGCTTACGGACTAGCGGTAGGGAGACCCAGTACTTC. It yields the protein CASSLRTSGRETQYF. Together with reference TRBV7-2 and TRBJ2-5, the CDR3 gives the full variable domain: GAGVSQSPSNKVTEKGKDVELRCDPISGHTALYWYRQSLGQGLEFLIYFQGNSAPDKSGLPSDRFSAERTGGSVSTLTIQRTQQEDSAVYLCASSLRTSGRETQYFGPGTRLLVL.

This clone showed up many times. CDR3: CATSRFQGADEQFF. CDR3 DNA sequence: TGTGCCACCAGCAGATTTCAGGGGGCAGATGAGCAGTTCTTC. V and J are TRBV15 and TRBJ2-1, with 8 bases matching TRBD1. There are 14 residues in the CDR3. J was trimmed by 8 bases and V by 2 bases; bases with no gene match: 5. CDR1 is LNHNV and CDR2 is YYDKDF in the germline V gene (reference sequence). Together with reference TRBV15 and TRBJ2-1, the CDR3 gives the full variable domain: DAMVIQNPRYQVTQFGKPVTLSCSQTLNHNVMYWYQQKSSQAPKLLFHYYDKDFNNEADTPDNFQSRRPNTSFCFLDIRSPGLGDTAMYLCATSRFQGADEQFFGPGTRLTVL.

This chain connects TRBV4-3 to TRBJ1-5, with D unclear. Germline lookup yields CDR1 LGHNA and CDR2 YSLEER. CDR3 size: 13 residues. V was shortened by 0 bases and J by 6 bases, with 6 bases between the two germline ends. CDR3 in DNA: TGCGCCAGCAGCCAAGATAGGGCTCAGCCCCAGCATTTT. Its protein product is CASSQDRAQPQHF.

The chain has TRBV4-2 and TRBJ1-1; tentative D call: TRBD1 (6 bases). The germline gives CDR1 LGHNA, CDR2 YNFKEQ. Trimming pared 3 bases from V and 1 base from J, leaving 12 bases between. This CDR3 spans 15 amino acids. The CDR3 sequence is CASSQLGQQNTEAFF. The CDR3 bases are TGTGCCAGCAGCCAGCTCGGACAGCAGAACACTGAAGCTTTCTTT.

The sample holds a few counts of this clone. The V gene is TRBV9, the J gene TRBJ2-3, with 11 bases lining up with TRBD2. Trimming took 1 base from V and 0 from J; bases not matched to a gene: 4. The germline V gene encodes CDR1 SGDLS and CDR2 YYNGEE. This CDR3 spans 17 amino acids. The CDR3 DNA is TGTGCCAGCAGCGTAACCCCTAGCGGGGGGAGCACAGATACGCAGTATTTT. This gives the protein CASSVTPSGGSTDTQYF.